This T cell receptor beta chain was obtained from a study of blood T cell repertoires in COVID-19. Study-level background: PBMCs, B-cell-depleted T cells, or T cells provided the cDNA or gDNA that made up the material.

V was pared by 4 bases and J by 5 bases, with 5 bases of the junction left unmatched. Germline V gene lookup returns CDR1 LNHDA and CDR2 SQIVND (reference sequence). The CDR3 covers 14 residues. In the original processing: Quantification of nucleated cells was approximated via reference gene primer amplification. TCRdb's copy holds only in-frame clones and misses some; the assay was immunoSEQ multiplex PCR. Clone size and V and J calls were adopted from that table, with D and trimming inferred from the DNA. The sample yields fewer than 250,000 clones, over 70% seen once. The chain links TRBV19 to TRBJ2-5, with TRBD2 matching 9 bases. This receptor was identified in a woman between 45 and 60 years old with acute or convalescent COVID-19. Sequenced sample: peripheral blood. Written as DNA, the CDR3 is TGTGCCAGTAGTAGCGGGAGGGCCCTGGAGACCCAGTACTTC. Residues: CASSSGRALETQYF.